The entry below describes one TCR beta chain. The antigen is not known. Germline-derived CDR1 and CDR2 are MGHRA and YSYEKL. V dropped 3 bases and J dropped 7; count of bases not matched to a gene: 9. The CDR3 contains 14 residues. This sample stems from a study of cytomegalovirus exposure and HLA in healthy donors. The study's findings and limits: In a later analysis, several top co-occurrence clusters appeared linked to parvovirus B19, influenza, CMV and Epstein-Barr virus.

The PCR used 60 Vbeta and 13 Jbeta primers. Method: immunoSEQ multiplex PCR; TCRdb's copy keeps in-frame clones and lacks some. The sample has about 210,000 clones; roughly 80% are singletons. The chain employs TRBV4-1 and TRBJ2-7; 7 nucleotides agree with TRBD2. The origin of this receptor is a man aged 35 to 55 in good health and CMV-seropositive. The specimen was PBMCs. The CDR3 is CASSQGRASSEQYF. In DNA, the CDR3 is TGCGCCAGCAGCCAGGGGAGGGCCTCGTCTGAGCAGTACTTC.